This T cell receptor (beta chain) was sequenced for a study of blood T cell repertoires in COVID-19. About the research overall: Sites across the United States, Italy and Spain contributed samples from acute and convalescent COVID-19. Sample material is recorded as cDNA or gDNA derived from T cells, B-cell-depleted T cells, or PBMCs.

Trimming pared 0 bases from V and 5 bases from J, leaving 8 bases between. The germline gives CDR1 SGHNT, CDR2 YYREEE (reference sequence). The CDR3 runs to 13 residues. The protocol was immunoSEQ multiplex PCR, while the TCRdb copy is restricted to in-frame clones and leaves out a portion. The sample consists of tens of thousands of clones, roughly 90% of them appearing once. The rearrangement links TRBV5-4 to TRBJ1-2, with D possibly matching TRBD1 (5 bases). The source material was peripheral blood. This clonotype was obtained from an older man with active or convalescent COVID-19. This CDR3 is CASSLAQAYGYTF. CDR3 DNA sequence: TGTGCCAGCAGCTTGGCACAGGCGTATGGCTACACCTTC.